The T cell receptor beta chain described here comes from a study of Ad26.COV2.S vaccination and SARS-CoV-2 variants. Whole-study context: Ad26.COV2.S was injected intramuscularly once or twice, 56 days apart.

Unmatched junction bases numbered 10, after V lost 5 bases and J lost 7 bases. This CDR3 contains 14 residues. Per the germline V gene, CDR1 is SGHVS and CDR2 is FQNEAQ. Study-wide points: Substantial breadth was reported for post-vaccination spike-specific CD8+ and CD4+ T cells. Placebo and vaccine recipients had non-spike TCR breadth that was similar.

On this clone: No antigen is known for it.

Regarding treatment: approximately 18 received Ad26.COV2.S at low or high dose, single or two shots; about five received placebo; per-sample allocation not given. Each sample was drawn 63 days after the first injection (of vaccine or placebo). Some clones are missing from TCRdb's copy, which holds only in-frame ones; the method was immunoSEQ multiplex PCR. The table records hundreds of thousands of clones, roughly nine tenths of them present only once. This sequence joins TRBV7-8 and TRBJ1-1, with 7 bases aligning to TRBD1. The source was peripheral blood, collected in a trial of Ad26.COV2.S vaccine versus placebo. This TCR was sampled from a person aged 18-60 years who received the Ad26.COV2.S COVID-19 vaccine or a placebo. The CDR3 sequence: CASSLQWWDSEAFF. The CDR3 DNA follows: TGTGCCAGCAGCCTACAGTGGTGGGACAGTGAAGCTTTCTTT.